This TCR beta chain was recovered during a study of T cell responses to AZD1222 COVID-19 vaccine. About the study: Combined were second doses at about 4 or about 12 weeks.

Notes on the study in general: Females outnumbered males among donors, who were mostly white British; clonal diversity was possibly underestimated.

Of note for this clone: Its antigen is currently unknown.

Assay: immunoSEQ multiplex PCR; the TCRdb copy retains only in-frame clones and omits some. There are 150,000 to 200,000 clones in the sample; 80% to 95% occur only once, and 1% to 1.5% lies in the top ten. This TCR came from an adult in good health. Sequenced material: peripheral blood, taken on day 0 of AZD1222 vaccination.

The CDR3, as DNA: TGTGCCAGCAGACCGGATGCCGCCGGAACGGGAAACACCATATATTTT. Its protein is CASRPDAAGTGNTIYF. The chain has TRBV7-2 and TRBJ1-3; the D is unclear. V lost 6 bases to trimming and J lost 4 bases, with 19 bases between them. The CDR3 consists of 16 residues. The germline V gene encodes CDR1 SGHTA and CDR2 FQGNSA. Full variable domain (rest looked up from reference TRBV7-2 and TRBJ1-3): GAGVSQSPSNKVTEKGKDVELRCDPISGHTALYWYRQSLGQGLEFLIYFQGNSAPDKSGLPSDRFSAERTGGSVSTLTIQRTQQEDSAVYLCASRPDAAGTGNTIYFGEGSWLTVV.